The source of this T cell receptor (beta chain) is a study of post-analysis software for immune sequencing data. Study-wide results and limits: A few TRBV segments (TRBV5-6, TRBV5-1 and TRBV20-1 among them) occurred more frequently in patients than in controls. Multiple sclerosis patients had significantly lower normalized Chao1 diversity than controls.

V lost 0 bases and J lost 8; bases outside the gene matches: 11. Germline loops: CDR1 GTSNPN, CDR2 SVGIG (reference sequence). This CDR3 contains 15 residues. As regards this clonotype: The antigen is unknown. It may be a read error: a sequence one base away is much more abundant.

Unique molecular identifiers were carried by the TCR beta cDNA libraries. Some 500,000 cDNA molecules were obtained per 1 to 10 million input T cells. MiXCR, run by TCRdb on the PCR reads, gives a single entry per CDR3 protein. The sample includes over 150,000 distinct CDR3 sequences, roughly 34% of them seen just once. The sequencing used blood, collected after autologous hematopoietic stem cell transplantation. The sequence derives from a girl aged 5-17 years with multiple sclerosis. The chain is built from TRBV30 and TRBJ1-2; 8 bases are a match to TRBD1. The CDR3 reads CAWSVPPGGARGYTF. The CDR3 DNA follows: TGTGCCTGGAGTGTACCCCCAGGGGGCGCTAGGGGCTACACCTTC.